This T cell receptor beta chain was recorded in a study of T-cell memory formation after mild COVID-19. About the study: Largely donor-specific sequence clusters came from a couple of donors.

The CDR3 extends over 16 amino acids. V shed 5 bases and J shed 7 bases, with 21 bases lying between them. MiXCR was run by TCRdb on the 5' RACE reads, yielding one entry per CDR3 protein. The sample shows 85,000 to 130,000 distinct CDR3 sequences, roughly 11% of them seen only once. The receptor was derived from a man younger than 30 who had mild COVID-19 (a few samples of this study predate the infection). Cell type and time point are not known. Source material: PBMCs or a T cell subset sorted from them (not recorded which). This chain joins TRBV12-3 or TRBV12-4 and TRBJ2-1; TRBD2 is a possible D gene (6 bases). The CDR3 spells CASSLPLGGVVNEQFF. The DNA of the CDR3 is TGTGCCAGCAGTCTACCGCTTGGCGGGGTAGTGAATGAGCAGTTCTTC.